This T cell receptor (beta chain) was found in a study of regulatory T cells in long-lasting Graves disease. Whole-study context: A definition of persistent Graves' disease required over 5 years of antithyroid drugs plus positive TSH receptor antibodies.

As regards this clonotype: Its antigen is unknown.

The sample's time point: persistent/refractory GD, antithyroid drugs over 5 years with positive TRAb. Construction of the TCR library relied on RNA isolated from PBMCs. Broader study findings: When disease was persistent, TRBV28, TRBJ1-2 and TRBJ2-5 were the favored segments. Between persistent patients, thousands of public clonotypes were shared, exceeding the approximately 870 shared between new patients. Possibly, too few samples lowered accuracy.

Building the TCR beta libraries relied on iRepertoire HTBI primers, and CDR3 regions underwent Arm-PCR. In TCRdb, the multiplex PCR reads were re-called with MiXCR into one record per CDR3 protein. This table holds 400,000 to 450,000 distinct CDR3 sequences, about a quarter found once. This CDR3 spans 12 amino acids. Trimming shortened V by 9 bases and J by 3 bases, and 8 bases separated the two germline ends. Germline assignment: CDR1 LNHDA and CDR2 SQIVND (reference sequence). This TCR came from a female donor with Graves disease. The chain is built from TRBV19 and TRBJ2-2; D gene unclear. The sequenced sample was peripheral blood mononuclear cells (PBMCs), obtained when the disease was refractory, from a patient treated with antithyroid drugs. The CDR3 loop reads CASALYTGELFF. CDR3 nucleotides: TGTGCCAGCGCATTATACACCGGGGAGCTGTTTTTT.